This T cell receptor beta chain is drawn from a study of human T cells and chemical hapten exposure. Turning to the study itself: Investigators sensitized approximately 2 cm by approximately 2 cm of upper inner arm skin with 2% DPC.

This CDR3 spans 14 amino acids. The V end was cut by 3 bases, the J end by 4 bases, with 11 bases between. Germline-derived CDR1 and CDR2 are SGHVS and FNYEAQ. Time point defined: patch test 1, 2 weeks after DPC sensitization. The sample's treatment: therapeutic diphenylcyclopropenone sensitization with weekly scalp DPC. Unique molecular identifiers were linked by the library to individual cDNA molecules. TCRdb analysed the RACE reads with MiXCR anew, one entry per CDR3 protein. This sample has about 120,000 distinct CDR3 sequences, with roughly 15% found just once. The sample was whole blood, taken in connection with sensitization to the hapten diphenylcyclopropenone (DPC). This sequence originates from a man aged 18 to 29 with alopecia areata. Some clones in this sample may be carry-over from other donors' samples. The rearrangement links TRBV7-6 to TRBJ2-3; D possibly corresponds to TRBD2 (5 bases). The chain's CDR3 is CASSFRGFPDTQYF. DNA of the CDR3: TGTGCCAGCAGCTTTAGAGGGTTCCCAGATACGCAGTATTTT.